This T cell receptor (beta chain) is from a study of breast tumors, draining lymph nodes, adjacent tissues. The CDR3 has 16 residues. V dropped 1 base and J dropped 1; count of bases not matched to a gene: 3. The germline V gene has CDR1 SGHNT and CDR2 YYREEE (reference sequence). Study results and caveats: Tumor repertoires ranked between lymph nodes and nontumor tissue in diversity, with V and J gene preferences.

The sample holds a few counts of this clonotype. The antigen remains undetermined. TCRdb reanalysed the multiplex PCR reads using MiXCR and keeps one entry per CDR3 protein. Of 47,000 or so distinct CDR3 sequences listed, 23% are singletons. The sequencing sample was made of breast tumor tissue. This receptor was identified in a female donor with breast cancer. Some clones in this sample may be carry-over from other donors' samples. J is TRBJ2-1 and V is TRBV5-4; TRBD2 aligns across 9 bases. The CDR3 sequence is CASSLKSGGSYNEQFF. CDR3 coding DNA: TGTGCCAGCAGCTTGAAGAGCGGGGGGTCCTACAATGAGCAGTTCTTC. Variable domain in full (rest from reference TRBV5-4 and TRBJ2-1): ETGVTQSPTHLIKTRGQQVTLRCSSQSGHNTVSWYQQALGQGPQFIFQYYREEENGRGNFPPRFSGLQFPNYSSELNVNALELDDSALYLCASSLKSGGSYNEQFFGPGTRLTVL.